The 19 T cell receptor beta chains presented below share a single source sample, sequenced in a study of naive and memory T cell subsets (dated by TCRdb to 2016 to 2017). Overall study results and their limits: A few larger clonotypes were present in naive repertoires, especially CD8 naive repertoires, and these clonotypes were possibly memory cells re-expressing CD45RA.

Antigens for these TCRs are unknown. Library prep was done by UMI-ligation and nested PCR. TCRdb names Illumina MiSeq as the instrument used. To cover both TRBC1 and TRBC2, the beta constant-region primer consisted of an equimolar mix of two oligonucleotides. Four rounds of PCR were used to amplify ligated cDNA, with nested alpha and beta constant-region primers being used together with the SP2 primer. TCRdb passed the public sequencing reads through fastp at Q25 and MiXCR, retaining productive beta sequences. Each record represents a unique CDR3 protein, reported with the most common genes and DNA among its rows. This sample gives approximately 150,000 distinct CDR3 sequences in total; roughly a fifth of them show up just once. Clones ranked in the top ten supply about 0.57% of the sample. The source material was naive CD8+ T cells from blood. This sample's cell subset or site label indicates: naive T cells, CD45RA high CD27+. These receptors all stem from a human donor in good health.

The table lists this clonotype with a few counts. The genes are TRBV7-8 and TRBJ2-2; no definite D call. Germline values: CDR1 SGHVS, CDR2 FQNEAQ. The CDR3 consists of 14 residues. The V end was cut by 1 base, the J end by 0 bases, with 3 bases between. The CDR3 sequence: CASSLVTNTGELFF. Here the CDR3 DNA reads TGTGCCAGCAGCTTAGTAACGAACACCGGGGAGCTGTTTTTT.

This clonotype showed up just a few times. The chain uses TRBV11-2 and TRBJ1-1, with D maybe TRBD1 (5 bases). Germline lookup yields CDR1 SGHAT and CDR2 FQNNGV. The CDR3 consists of 13 residues. V lost 3 bases and J 7 bases, leaving 12 bases between the germline ends. The CDR3 region has the DNA TGTGCCAGCAGCTTGGTAAGGGACCTTGAAGCTTTCTTT. It encodes CASSLVRDLEAFF.

This clonotype has a handful of counts. J is TRBJ2-7 and V is TRBV27, with 14 nucleotides matching TRBD2. The V gene's germline CDR1 is MNHEY and CDR2 SMNVEV (reference sequence). This CDR3 has 14 amino acids. Trimming took 6 bases from V and 6 from J; bases not matched to a gene: 4. The CDR3 reads CASSWGLAGVEQYF. The CDR3 bases are TGTGCCAGCAGCTGGGGACTAGCGGGAGTCGAGCAGTACTTC.

In this sample, this clonotype turned up a few times. The chain carries TRBV27 and TRBJ1-1; a possible D gene is TRBD1 (6 bases). The CDR3 is 13 amino acids. Trimming shortened V by 6 bases and J by 2 bases, and 10 bases separated the two germline ends. Germline V gene data show CDR1 as MNHEY and CDR2 as SMNVEV (reference sequence). DNA for the CDR3: TGTGCCAGCAGCCCCGGGGGCAACACTGAAGCTTTCTTT. Protein sequence: CASSPGGNTEAFF.

J is TRBJ2-2 and V is TRBV2; a possible D gene is TRBD2 (7 bases). The CDR3 is made up of 14 amino acids. V was clipped by 8 bases and J by 4 bases, with 14 bases between them. Per the germline V gene, CDR1 is SNHLY and CDR2 is FYNNEI. CDR3 nucleotide sequence: TGTGCCAGCCGGAGGGGAGGGGGCACCGGGGAGCTGTTTTTT. It codes for CASRRGGGTGELFF.

This clonotype was seen many times. This chain links TRBV12-3 or TRBV12-4 with TRBJ1-2; D is ambiguous. The CDR3 is made up of 13 amino acids. V was trimmed by 6 bases and J by 4 bases, leaving 12 bases between them. As DNA, the CDR3 is TGTGCCAGCAGCCCCAGTGATAGCTATGGCTACACCTTC. Its translation is CASSPSDSYGYTF.

The chain links TRBV20-1 to TRBJ2-7; 8 bases match TRBD2. The junction had 3 bases not matched to a gene; V was cut back by 3 bases and J by 5 bases. This CDR3 is built from 12 residues. Per the germline V gene, CDR1 is DFQATT and CDR2 is SNEGSKA (reference sequence). CDR3 nucleotides: TGCAGTGCTAGGGGACTAGTAAACGAGCAGTACTTC. Translating it yields CSARGLVNEQYF.

The gene calls are TRBV10-3 and TRBJ2-1, with 14 bases matching TRBD2. CDR1 and CDR2 (germline): ENHRY, SYGVKD. Trimming removed 10 bases from V and 7 bases from J; junction bases left unmatched: 6. This CDR3 has 14 residues. CDR3: CATGLAGVWNEQFF. CDR3 nucleotides: TGTGCCACGGGACTAGCGGGAGTCTGGAATGAGCAGTTCTTC.

There are many counts of this clonotype. The chain is built from TRBV30 and TRBJ2-3; 8 nucleotides line up with TRBD2. Per the germline V gene, CDR1 is GTSNPN and CDR2 is SVGIG (reference sequence). Trimming cost V 3 bases and J 6 bases; bases outside gene matches: 17. There are 17 residues in the CDR3. The CDR3 bases are TGTGCCTGGAGCGACTCCCCACTAGCGGATCGGCCGGATACGCAGTATTTT. Its translation: CAWSDSPLADRPDTQYF.

This chain connects TRBV14 to TRBJ2-5, with 7 bases lining up with TRBD1. CDR1 and CDR2 from the germline V gene are SGHDN and FVKESK. The length of the CDR3 is 16 residues. V was pared by 1 base and J by 3 bases, with 8 bases of the junction left unmatched. As DNA, the CDR3 is TGTGCCAGCAGCCAAGTGAAGGGGGCCCCTGAAGAGACCCAGTACTTC. Translating gives CASSQVKGAPEETQYF.

This rearrangement joins TRBV28 to TRBJ1-5, with D perhaps matching TRBD1 (5 bases). Looked up from germline, CDR1 is MDHEN and CDR2 is SYDVKM. The germline V and J ends were trimmed by 2 bases and 0 bases, with 11 bases remaining between them. This CDR3 has 16 amino acids. As DNA, the CDR3 is TGTGCCAGCAGTTTAGAGCAGGGATATAGCAATCAGCCCCAGCATTTT. This translates into CASSLEQGYSNQPQHF.

V is TRBV5-4 and J is TRBJ2-2; D unresolved. Trimming removed 1 base from V and 6 bases from J, with 7 bases in between. CDR3 length: 13 amino acids. Germline V lookup: CDR1 SGHNT, CDR2 YYREEE (reference sequence). CDR3 in amino acids: CASSLPIPGELFF. CDR3 bases: TGTGCCAGCAGCTTGCCAATCCCCGGGGAGCTGTTTTTT.

The chain combines TRBV7-2 with TRBJ1-1; no firm D call. Germline CDR1 is SGHTA and CDR2 is FQGNSA. The germline V and J ends were trimmed by 1 base and 4 bases, with 13 bases remaining between them. The CDR3 has 15 amino acids. Written as DNA, the CDR3 is TGTGCCAGCAGCTTAGGAGGTGGAGGTCTCACTGAAGCTTTCTTT. Translated, it gives CASSLGGGGLTEAFF.

The V and J genes are TRBV5-1 and TRBJ2-7; D gene ambiguous. CDR1 is SGHRS and CDR2 is YFSETQ in the germline V gene. Trimming cost V 4 bases and J 5 bases, with 13 bases left between them. The CDR3 has 13 amino acids. The CDR3 bases are TGCGCCAGCAGCCCGGGCCACGGAGACGAGCAGTACTTC. It is translated as CASSPGHGDEQYF.

The J gene is TRBJ2-7, the V gene TRBV28; the match to TRBD2 covers 8 bases. CDR3 size: 13 residues. Losses at the gene ends were 4 bases for V and 4 bases for J; bases not matched to a gene: 3. CDR1 is MDHEN, CDR2 SYDVKM, per germline. The CDR3 spells CASSWGGGYEQYF. The CDR3 nucleotides read TGTGCCAGCAGTTGGGGCGGGGGGTACGAGCAGTACTTC.

This clonotype was picked up a small number of times. The chain couples TRBV20-1 to TRBJ2-1; 10 bases line up with TRBD1. The germline V gene has CDR1 DFQATT and CDR2 SNEGSKA (reference sequence). CDR3 length: 12 amino acids. After removal of 5 bases from V and 8 bases from J, the junction contained 3 bases not matched to a gene. The CDR3 sequence: CSAGGQGDEQFF. The CDR3 DNA follows: TGCAGTGCTGGCGGACAGGGGGATGAGCAGTTCTTC.

This clonotype was detected only a few times. The rearrangement links TRBV28 to TRBJ2-2; D gene ambiguous. The germline V gene has CDR1 MDHEN and CDR2 SYDVKM. Trimming removed 3 bases at V and 7 bases at J, with 6 bases between. The CDR3 sequence is 12 residues long. The CDR3 coding sequence is TGTGCCAGCAGTTTCAAGTTCGGGGAGCTGTTTTTT. Translated, it gives CASSFKFGELFF.

This clonotype was detected only a few times. The V call is TRBV24-1, the J call TRBJ2-2; the D is unclear. The CDR3 consists of 17 residues. With 0 bases removed from V and 1 base from J, the gap between germline ends came to 11 bases. Germline CDR1 reads KGHDR; CDR2 reads SFDVKD. CDR3 residues: CATSDLHGNRNTGELFF. CDR3 DNA sequence: TGTGCCACCAGTGATTTGCACGGCAACCGGAACACCGGGGAGCTGTTTTTT.

The chain has TRBV7-9 and TRBJ2-7; D not resolved. Per germline, CDR1 SEHNR and CDR2 FQNEAQ (reference sequence). The length of the CDR3 is 15 residues. The V gene lost 5 bases and the J gene lost 0 bases, with 14 bases spanning the gap. The CDR3 loop reads CASSPRSPSSYEQYF. DNA of the CDR3: TGTGCCAGCAGCCCAAGGTCCCCGTCCTCCTACGAGCAGTACTTC.